This T cell receptor (beta chain) was sequenced during a study of OX40 agonist ivuxolimab in advanced cancers. Across the study: In this cohort, patients received ivuxolimab, an agonistic anti-OX40 (CD134) antibody. Those enrolled were approximately 78% male, with a mean age of 60 years and ages from 23 to 79.

The sampling schedule covered blood at baseline, cycle 4 day 1, and cycle 7 day 1. This CDR3 is built from 15 residues. Trimming took off 0 bases at V and 5 bases at J, with 12 bases between the two ends. Germline V gene lookup returns CDR1 SGHNT and CDR2 YYREEE (reference sequence). The data were produced by immunoSEQ multiplex PCR, yet TCRdb's version contains in-frame clones alone and is incomplete. The table has roughly 60,000 clones, 65% to 90% seen once. This material consisted of CD4+ or CD8+ T cells sorted from blood, taken in a trial of the OX40 agonist ivuxolimab. The J gene is TRBJ2-1, the V gene TRBV5-4; the D gene is possibly TRBD2 (6 bases). This TCR derives from an adult with an advanced solid tumor such as melanoma, head and neck, liver or kidney cancer. CDR3 loop: CASSLGLVVDNEQFF. The CDR3 bases are TGTGCCAGCAGCTTGGGACTAGTCGTTGACAATGAGCAGTTCTTC.